Included here is one TCR beta chain sequence, with context. At one boundary the junction diverges from the germline segment, which might be a read error. This CDR3 contains 17 residues. Looked up from germline, CDR1 is LNHDA and CDR2 is SQIVND (reference sequence). As handled by the study authors: Reference gene primer amplification in the assay estimated nucleated cell counts. The method was immunoSEQ multiplex PCR; TCRdb's version includes in-frame clones alone and lacks a portion of them. V and J calls and clone size come straight from that table; D and trimming were deduced from the DNA. The sample consists of about 400,000 clones, roughly 90% of them appearing once. The sample originates from a study of blood T cell repertoires in COVID-19. The wider study: Both acute and convalescent COVID-19 samples were obtained from the United States, Italy and Spain. The cDNA or gDNA used as material had been derived from T cells, B-cell-depleted T cells, or PBMCs.

Sequencing used peripheral blood. The TCR originated in a man in his forties with acute or convalescent COVID-19. The genes are TRBV19 and TRBJ1-5; D call uncertain. CDR3 residues: CASRIGPVTELNQPQHF. The CDR3 region has the DNA TGTGCCAGTAGGATAGGTCCGGTTACAGAGCTCAATCAGCCCCAGCATTTT. The full variable domain, with the rest looked up from reference TRBV19 and TRBJ1-5, is DGGITQSPKYLFRKEGQNVTLSCEQNLNHDAMYWYRQDPGQGLRLIYYSQIVNDFQKGDIAEGYSVSREKKESFPLTVTSAQKNPTAFYLCASRIGPVTELNQPQHFGDGTRLSIL.